This TCR beta chain was sequenced for a study of Ad26.COV2.S vaccination and SARS-CoV-2 variants. Overall study context: It was the COV1001 Ad26.COV2.S trial arm that included the donor. The study gave Ad26.COV2.S intramuscularly, once or twice 56 days apart. The study's findings and limits: Spike-specific responses of CD8+ and CD4+ T cells were reported to display substantial breadth after vaccination. Vaccinees and placebo recipients showed similar non-spike TCR breadth.

Concerning this clone itself: The antigen is unknown.

The table came from immunoSEQ multiplex PCR; TCRdb's copy has only in-frame clones and leaves some out. This sample yields 250,000 to 300,000 clones, of which around 87% are seen a single time; about 3.1% belongs to the top ten. This CDR3 region has 14 residues. V lost 2 bases, J lost 3 bases, and 11 bases lay in between. Per germline, CDR1 SGHRS and CDR2 YFSETQ. Treatment given: some 19 received Ad26.COV2.S at low or high dose, single or two shots; 5 received placebo; per-sample allocation not given. Vaccine and placebo recipients were sampled on day 63 after the first injection. Sequences were derived from peripheral blood, sampled in a trial of Ad26.COV2.S vaccine versus placebo. This TCR derives from a person aged 18-65 years who received the Ad26.COV2.S COVID-19 vaccine or a placebo. V usage is TRBV5-1 and J usage is TRBJ1-1; D may be TRBD1 (5 bases). The CDR3 DNA is TGCGCCAGCAGCTTTCAGGGAGGAGACACTGAAGCTTTCTTT. Protein sequence: CASSFQGGDTEAFF.